This entry features one T cell receptor (beta chain) sequence. This specimen belongs to a study of blood T cell repertoires in COVID-19. Study context: The analysed material was cDNA or gDNA that came from T cells, B-cell-depleted T cells, or PBMCs.

The protocol was immunoSEQ multiplex PCR, while the TCRdb copy is restricted to in-frame clones and leaves out a portion. The sample records 300,000 to 350,000 clones, 80% to 90% being singletons. This CDR3 spans 19 amino acids. Germline V gene sequence: CDR1 SGHRS, CDR2 YFSETQ. Unmatched junction bases numbered 20, after V lost 7 bases and J lost 6 bases. The sequenced material came from PBMCs or T cells enriched from blood (not recorded which). This receptor was taken from a man younger than 40 who had recovered from COVID-19. The rearrangement joins TRBV5-1 to TRBJ2-1; 12 nucleotides line up with TRBD2. In DNA form, the CDR3 reads TGCGCCAGCTCACTGGTGGCTAGCGGGGGGGCCTTGTGGCGCAATGAGCAGTTCTTC. Encoded protein: CASSLVASGGALWRNEQFF. The full variable domain, its missing parts supplied by reference TRBV5-1 and TRBJ2-1, is KAGVTQTPRYLIKTRGQQVTLSCSPISGHRSVSWYQQTPGQGLQFLFEYFSETQRNKGNFPGRFSGRQFSNSRSEMNVSTLELGDSALYLCASSLVASGGALWRNEQFFGPGTRLTVL.